This T cell receptor beta chain was sequenced in a study of blood T cell repertoires in COVID-19. Libraries were prepared by immunoSEQ multiplex PCR; TCRdb keeps only in-frame clonotypes and omits some of them. The sample has tens of thousands of clones, approximately 83% seen once. This clone was counted only a few times. The CDR3 length is 15 residues. Trimming cost V 0 bases and J 8 bases; bases outside gene matches: 5. Germline CDR1 reads SGHRS; CDR2 reads YFSETQ. The sample was peripheral blood. This clonotype originated in a woman of 80 years or more with COVID-19, enrolled during active disease. J is TRBJ1-6 and V is TRBV5-1; TRBD1 agrees at 7 bases. The CDR3 DNA is TGCGCCAGCAGCTTGGGACAGGGCACCGATTCACCCCTCCACTTT. Translation gives CASSLGQGTDSPLHF. The full variable domain, rest sourced from reference TRBV5-1 and TRBJ1-6, is KAGVTQTPRYLIKTRGQQVTLSCSPISGHRSVSWYQQTPGQGLQFLFEYFSETQRNKGNFPGRFSGRQFSNSRSEMNVSTLELGDSALYLCASSLGQGTDSPLHFGNGTRLTVT.